The text below deals with one T cell receptor beta chain. The sample comes from a study of blood T cell repertoires in COVID-19. Study in general: From T cells, B-cell-depleted T cells, or PBMCs came the material, which was cDNA or gDNA.

Germline trimming cut 5 bases from V and 4 bases from J; bases unmatched to any gene: 7. The CDR3 covers 14 residues. Germline lookup yields CDR1 SGHAT and CDR2 FQNNGV. Only in-frame clones appear in the TCRdb table, and some are missing; sequencing was by immunoSEQ multiplex PCR. This table holds 200,000 to 250,000 clones, just over 85% found once. Sequenced material: PBMCs or T cells enriched from blood (not recorded which). This receptor was obtained from a woman aged 40-49 years with acute COVID-19. The rearrangement uses TRBV11-2 and TRBJ2-7; 8 bases match TRBD2. This CDR3 is CASSHGLAEYEQYF. The CDR3 DNA reads TGTGCCAGCAGCCACGGACTAGCTGAGTACGAGCAGTACTTC.